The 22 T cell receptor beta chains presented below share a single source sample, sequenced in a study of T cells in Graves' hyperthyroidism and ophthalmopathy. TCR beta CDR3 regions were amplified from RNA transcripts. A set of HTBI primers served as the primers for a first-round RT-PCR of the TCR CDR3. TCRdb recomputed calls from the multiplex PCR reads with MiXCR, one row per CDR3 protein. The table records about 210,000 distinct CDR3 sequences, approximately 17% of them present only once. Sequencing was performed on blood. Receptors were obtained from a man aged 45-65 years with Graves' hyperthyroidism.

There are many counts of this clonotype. In nucleotides, the CDR3 is TGTGCCAGCAGCTTAGACTTGCAGGGGGCCATATCCTACAATGAGCAGTTCTTC. Protein sequence: CASSLDLQGAISYNEQFF. The V gene is TRBV7-9, the J gene TRBJ2-1, with TRBD1 identical over 8 bases. The junction had 9 bases not matched to a gene; V was cut back by 1 base and J by 1 base. The CDR3 contains 18 residues. CDR1 SEHNR and CDR2 FQNEAQ come from the germline V gene (reference sequence).

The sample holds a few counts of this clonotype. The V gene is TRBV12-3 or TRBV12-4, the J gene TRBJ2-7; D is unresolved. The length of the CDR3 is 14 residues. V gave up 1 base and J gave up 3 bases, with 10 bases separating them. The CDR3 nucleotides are TGTGCCAGCAGTTTAGGTCGTCGGGTCTACGAGCAGTACTTC. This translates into CASSLGRRVYEQYF.

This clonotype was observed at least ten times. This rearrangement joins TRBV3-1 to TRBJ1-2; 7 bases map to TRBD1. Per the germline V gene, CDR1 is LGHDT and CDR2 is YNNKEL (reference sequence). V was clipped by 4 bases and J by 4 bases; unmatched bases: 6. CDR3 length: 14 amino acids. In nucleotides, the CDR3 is TGTGCCAGCAGCCGGACGACAGGGACCTATGGCTACACCTTC. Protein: CASSRTTGTYGYTF.

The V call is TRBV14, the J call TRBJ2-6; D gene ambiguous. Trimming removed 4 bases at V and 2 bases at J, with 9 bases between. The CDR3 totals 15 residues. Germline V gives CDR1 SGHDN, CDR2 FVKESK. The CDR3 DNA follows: TGTGCCAGCAGCCCCCTTAGGGCTGGGGCCAACGTCCTGACTTTC. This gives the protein CASSPLRAGANVLTF.

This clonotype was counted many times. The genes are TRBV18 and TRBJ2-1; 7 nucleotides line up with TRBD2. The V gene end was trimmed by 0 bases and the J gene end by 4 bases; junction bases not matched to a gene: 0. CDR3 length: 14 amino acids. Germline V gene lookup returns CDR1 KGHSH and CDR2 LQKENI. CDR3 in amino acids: CASSPPGGYNEQFF. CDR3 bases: TGTGCCAGCTCACCACCGGGAGGGTACAATGAGCAGTTCTTC.

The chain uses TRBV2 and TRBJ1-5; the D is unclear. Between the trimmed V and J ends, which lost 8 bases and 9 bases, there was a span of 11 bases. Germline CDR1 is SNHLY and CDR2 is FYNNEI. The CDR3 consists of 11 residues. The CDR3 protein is CASGVIAPQHF. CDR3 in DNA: TGTGCCAGCGGTGTGATCGCGCCCCAGCATTTT. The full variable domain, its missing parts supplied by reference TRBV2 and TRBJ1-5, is EPEVTQTPSHQVTQMGQEVILRCVPISNHLYFYWYRQILGQKVEFLVSFYNNEISEKSEIFDDQFSVERPDGSNFTLKIRSTKLEDSAMYFCASGVIAPQHFGDGTRLSIL.

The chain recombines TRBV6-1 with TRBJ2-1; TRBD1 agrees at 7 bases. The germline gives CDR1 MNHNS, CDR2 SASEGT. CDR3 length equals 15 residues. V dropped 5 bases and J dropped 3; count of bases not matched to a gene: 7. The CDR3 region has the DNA TGTGCCAGCAGTCACAGGGGCAACCTCTACAATGAGCAGTTCTTC. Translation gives CASSHRGNLYNEQFF.

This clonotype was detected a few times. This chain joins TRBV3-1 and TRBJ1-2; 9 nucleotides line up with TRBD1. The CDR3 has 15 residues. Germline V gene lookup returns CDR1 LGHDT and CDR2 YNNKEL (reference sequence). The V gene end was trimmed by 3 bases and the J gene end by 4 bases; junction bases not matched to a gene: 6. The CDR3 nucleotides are TGTGCCAGCAGCCAGACAGGGGGTCGGGGCTATGGCTACACCTTC. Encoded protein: CASSQTGGRGYGYTF.

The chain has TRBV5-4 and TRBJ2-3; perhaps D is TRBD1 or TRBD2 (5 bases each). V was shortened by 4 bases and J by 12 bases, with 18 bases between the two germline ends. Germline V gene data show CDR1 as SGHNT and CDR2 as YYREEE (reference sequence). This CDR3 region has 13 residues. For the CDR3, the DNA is TGTGCCAGCAGCCCGGGGACGGACCCGGCTCAGTATTTT. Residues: CASSPGTDPAQYF.

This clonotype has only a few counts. Written as DNA, the CDR3 is TGTGCCAGCAGTTACTCTCCAGATACGCAGTATTTT. It encodes CASSYSPDTQYF. The chain is built from TRBV6-2 or TRBV6-3 and TRBJ2-3; no definite D call. Germline V gene lookup returns CDR1 MNHEY and CDR2 SVGEGT. With 0 bases removed from V and 4 bases from J, the gap between germline ends came to 2 bases. CDR3 length: 12 residues.

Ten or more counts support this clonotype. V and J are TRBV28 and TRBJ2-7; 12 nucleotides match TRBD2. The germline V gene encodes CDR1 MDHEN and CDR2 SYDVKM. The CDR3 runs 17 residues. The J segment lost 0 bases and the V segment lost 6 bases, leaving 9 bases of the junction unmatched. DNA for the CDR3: TGTGCCAGCAGCACCGGGACTAGCGGGCCTAGCTCCTACGAGCAGTACTTC. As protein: CASSTGTSGPSSYEQYF.

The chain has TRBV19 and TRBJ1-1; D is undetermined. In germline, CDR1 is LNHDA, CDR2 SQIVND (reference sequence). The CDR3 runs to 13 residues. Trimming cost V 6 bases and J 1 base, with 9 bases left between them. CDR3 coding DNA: TGTGCCAGTAGGCGAAGACGGAACACTGAAGCTTTCTTT. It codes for CASRRRRNTEAFF.

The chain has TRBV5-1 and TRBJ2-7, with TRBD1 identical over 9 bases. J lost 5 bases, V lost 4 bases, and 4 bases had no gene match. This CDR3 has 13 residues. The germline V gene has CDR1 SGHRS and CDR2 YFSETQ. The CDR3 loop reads CASSIGTGNEQYF. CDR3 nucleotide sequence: TGCGCCAGCAGCATTGGGACAGGGAACGAGCAGTACTTC.

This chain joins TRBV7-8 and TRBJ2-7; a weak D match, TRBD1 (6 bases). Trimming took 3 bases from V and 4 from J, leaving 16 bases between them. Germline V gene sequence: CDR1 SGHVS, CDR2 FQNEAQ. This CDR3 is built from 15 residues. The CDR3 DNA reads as TGTGCCAGCAGCTTCGACAGGACCCCAACTTACGAGCAGTACTTC. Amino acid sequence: CASSFDRTPTYEQYF.

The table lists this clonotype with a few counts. DNA for the CDR3: TGTGCCAGCAGTTACGGTGGGTCTGATGAGCAGTTCTTC. This gives the protein CASSYGGSDEQFF. The chain is built from TRBV6-5 and TRBJ2-1; D ambiguous. CDR1 is MNHEY and CDR2 is SVGAGI in the germline V gene. The ends were cut back, 2 bases at V and 8 bases at J, with 10 bases in the middle. The CDR3 has 13 residues.

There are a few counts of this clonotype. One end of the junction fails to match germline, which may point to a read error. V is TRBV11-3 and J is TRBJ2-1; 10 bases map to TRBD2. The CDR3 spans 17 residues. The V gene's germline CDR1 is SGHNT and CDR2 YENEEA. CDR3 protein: CASSPPSTSGFYNKQFF. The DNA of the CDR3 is TGTGCCAGCAGCCCACCCTCGACTAGCGGGTTCTACAATAAGCAGTTCTTC.

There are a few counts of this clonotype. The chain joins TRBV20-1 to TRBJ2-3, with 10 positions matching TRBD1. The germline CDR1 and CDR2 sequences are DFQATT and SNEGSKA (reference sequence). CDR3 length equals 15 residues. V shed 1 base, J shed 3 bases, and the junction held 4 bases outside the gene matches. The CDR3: CSARGQGAQTDTQYF. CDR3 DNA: TGCAGTGCTAGAGGACAGGGGGCGCAGACAGATACGCAGTATTTT.

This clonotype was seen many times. The CDR3 sequence: CASSEGTVNSPLHF. CDR3 bases: TGTGCCAGCAGTGAAGGGACAGTTAATTCACCCCTCCACTTT. The chain carries TRBV2 and TRBJ1-6; D is possibly TRBD1 (6 bases). V gave up 1 base and J gave up 6 bases, with 7 bases separating them. CDR1 SNHLY and CDR2 FYNNEI come from the germline V gene. The CDR3 sequence is 14 residues long.

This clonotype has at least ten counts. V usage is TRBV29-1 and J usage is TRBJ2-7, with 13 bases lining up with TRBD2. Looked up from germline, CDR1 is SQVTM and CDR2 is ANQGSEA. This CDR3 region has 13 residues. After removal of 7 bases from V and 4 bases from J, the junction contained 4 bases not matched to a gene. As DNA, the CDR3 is TGCAGCGCAAGGACTAGCGGGAGATACGAGCAGTACTTC. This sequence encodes CSARTSGRYEQYF.

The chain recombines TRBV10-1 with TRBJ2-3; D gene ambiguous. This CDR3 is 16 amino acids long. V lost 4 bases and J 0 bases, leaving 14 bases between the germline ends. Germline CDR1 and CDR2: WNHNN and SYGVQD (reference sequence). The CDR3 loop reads CASSAESPSSTDTQYF. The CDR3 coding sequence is TGCGCCAGCAGTGCCGAGAGCCCCTCTAGCACAGATACGCAGTATTTT.

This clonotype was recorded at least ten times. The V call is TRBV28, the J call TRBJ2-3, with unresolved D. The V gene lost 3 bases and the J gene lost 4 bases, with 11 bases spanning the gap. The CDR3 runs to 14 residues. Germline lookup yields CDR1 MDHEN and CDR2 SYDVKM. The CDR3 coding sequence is TGTGCCAGCAGTTTTACTGGCGCCCCAGATACGCAGTATTTT. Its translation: CASSFTGAPDTQYF.

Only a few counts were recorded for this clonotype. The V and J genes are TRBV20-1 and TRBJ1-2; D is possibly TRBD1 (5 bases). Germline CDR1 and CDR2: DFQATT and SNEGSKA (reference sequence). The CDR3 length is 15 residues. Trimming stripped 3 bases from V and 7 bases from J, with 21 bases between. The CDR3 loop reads CSASFGGTVGRGYTF. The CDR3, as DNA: TGCAGTGCTAGCTTTGGTGGGACCGTCGGTCGTGGCTACACCTTC.